This T cell receptor (beta chain) appears in the sequencing data of a study of metastatic and nonmetastatic thyroid tumors. There are many counts of this clone. Every patient underwent thyroid surgery untreated. This CDR3 is 13 amino acids long. V was trimmed by 4 bases and J by 7 bases, leaving 11 bases between them. As handled by the study authors: To classify distant metastasis in papillary thyroid cancer, a model was built from CDR3 differences across clinicopathological groups. TCRdb re-processed the PCR reads through MiXCR. The V and J calls follow TCRdb's processing rather than the paper's. The sample contains 20,000 to 30,000 clones, 13% of which appear only once.

Sample: blood. The clonotype comes from a female donor with papillary thyroid cancer or a benign thyroid nodule (not recorded which). Some clones in this sample may be carry-over from other donors' samples. The rearrangement uses TRBV12-3 or TRBV12-4 and TRBJ1-5, with TRBD1 as a possible D gene (6 bases). The DNA for the CDR3 is TGTGCCAGCAGTTCTAAACAGGGCCAGCCCCAGCATTTT. It encodes CASSSKQGQPQHF.